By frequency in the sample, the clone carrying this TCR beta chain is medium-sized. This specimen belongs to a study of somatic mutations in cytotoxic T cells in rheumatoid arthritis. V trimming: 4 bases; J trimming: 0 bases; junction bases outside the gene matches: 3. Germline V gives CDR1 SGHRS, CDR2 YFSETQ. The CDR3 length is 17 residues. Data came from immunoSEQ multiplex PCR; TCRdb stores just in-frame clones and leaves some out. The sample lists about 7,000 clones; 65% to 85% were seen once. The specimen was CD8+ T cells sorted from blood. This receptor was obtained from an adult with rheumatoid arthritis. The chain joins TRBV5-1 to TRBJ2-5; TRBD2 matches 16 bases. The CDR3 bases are TGCGCCAGCAGCCCGGGACTAGCGGGGGGGAACCAAGAGACCCAGTACTTC. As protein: CASSPGLAGGNQETQYF.